A selection of T cell receptor beta chains follows, all from one sample in a study of early T cells in non-severe SARS-CoV-2 infection. A single record per CDR3 protein comes from TCRdb applying MiXCR to the 5' RACE reads. The sample includes over 55,000 distinct CDR3 sequences, roughly 8% of them seen just once. Sequenced material: whole blood. These receptors were obtained from an adult who was a healthcare worker with PCR-confirmed SARS-CoV-2 infection or an uninfected control (not recorded which). Each CDR3 is given with its conserved first and last residue. A D gene is named only where the DNA matches it firmly. The size field is filled for only some rows; it gives once, few, many or a size class.

>NA|TRBV7-9|few|TRBJ2-6
CASSPITGANVLTF
TGTGCCAGCAGCCCGATCACGGGGGCCAACGTCCTGACTTTC
>NA|TRBV28|few|TRBJ2-7
CASSLVAGHYEQYF
TGTGCCAGCAGTTTGGTCGCGGGCCACTACGAGCAGTACTTC
>NA|TRBV30|many|TRBJ2-7
CAWGQTPSLPQYF
TGTGCCTGGGGCCAGACTCCCAGCCTACCGCAGTACTTC
>NA|TRBV10-3|few|TRBJ1-5
CAISESTAGVQPQHF
TGTGCCATCAGTGAGTCGACGGCAGGGGTTCAGCCCCAGCATTTT
>NA|TRBV30|NA|TRBJ2-7
CAWTLGGEQYF
TGTGCCTGGACCCTTGGGGGCGAGCAGTACTTC
>TRBD2|TRBV29-1|few|TRBJ2-1
CSVESGRTINNEQFF
TGCAGCGTTGAGAGCGGGAGGACAATTAACAATGAGCAGTTCTTC
>NA|TRBV18|few|TRBJ2-1
CATRRNYNEQFF
TGTGCCACCAGGCGTAACTACAATGAGCAGTTCTTC
>NA|TRBV11-2|NA|TRBJ2-2
CASSLHVNTGELFF
TGTGCCAGCAGCTTGCACGTGAACACCGGGGAGCTGTTTTTT
>NA|TRBV11-2|few|TRBJ2-7
CASSLDRREQYF
TGTGCCAGCAGCTTAGATCGGCGCGAGCAGTACTTC
>NA|TRBV10-1|few|TRBJ2-7
CASSSLVRQGEQYF
TGCGCCAGCAGCTCCCTCGTCAGACAAGGCGAGCAGTACTTC
>NA|TRBV7-2|many|TRBJ2-5
CASSGGPKQETQYF
TGTGCCAGCAGCGGCGGACCGAAACAAGAGACCCAGTACTTC
>TRBD1|TRBV28|many|TRBJ1-5
CASSLTGEDQPQHF
TGTGCCAGCAGTCTGACAGGGGAGGATCAGCCCCAGCATTTT
>TRBD2|TRBV6-5|NA|TRBJ2-1
CASSLAGGGGLVHNEQFF
TGTGCCAGCAGTCTGGCGGGCGGCGGGGGACTAGTTCACAATGAGCAGTTCTTC
>TRBD2|TRBV6-2/TRBV6-3|NA|TRBJ2-4
CAARTSGRANNIQYF
TGTGCCGCCCGGACTAGCGGGAGGGCAAATAACATTCAGTACTTC
>NA|TRBV24-1|many|TRBJ2-1
CATTYSASLF
TGTGCCACCACGTACAGCGCATCCCTCTTC
>TRBD2|TRBV2|few|TRBJ2-5
CASRRRVAGGQETQYF
TGTGCCAGCAGACGTCGCGTAGCGGGAGGGCAAGAGACCCAGTACTTC
>NA|TRBV30|few|TRBJ1-2
CAWSVGGSGYGYTF
TGTGCCTGGAGTGTAGGCGGGTCTGGCTATGGCTACACCTTC
>NA|TRBV14|NA|TRBJ2-2
CASSDRLNTGELFF
TGTGCCAGCAGTGACAGGCTGAACACCGGGGAGCTGTTTTTT
>NA|TRBV24-1|NA|TRBJ1-2
CATRHSSGQNYGYTF
TGTGCCACGAGACATTCTTCCGGTCAGAACTATGGCTACACCTTC
>NA|TRBV24-1|many|TRBJ2-2
CATSDLSPGKSGELFF
TGTGCCACCAGTGATTTGAGTCCGGGGAAAAGCGGGGAGCTGTTTTTT
>NA|TRBV7-6|many|TRBJ2-5
CASSLNRVKTQYF
TGTGCCAGCAGCTTGAACAGGGTGAAGACCCAGTACTTC
>NA|TRBV20-1|NA|TRBJ1-6
CSASPRGRNSPLHF
TGCAGTGCTAGCCCCCGGGGGAGAAATTCACCCCTCCACTTT
>TRBD1|TRBV3-1|few|TRBJ1-1
CASSHAGGTEAFF
TGTGCCAGCAGCCACGCAGGGGGAACTGAAGCTTTCTTT
>NA|TRBV28|many|TRBJ2-7
CASSGGPEVYEQYF
TGTGCCAGCTCTGGGGGTCCGGAGGTCTACGAGCAGTACTTC
>NA|TRBV7-9|many|TRBJ2-7
CACSSLTYEQYF
TGTGCCTGTAGCAGTTTAACCTACGAGCAGTACTTC
>TRBD1|TRBV27|many|TRBJ1-5
CASSLSRQGGGNQPQHF
TGTGCCAGCAGTTTATCGCGACAGGGAGGGGGCAATCAGCCCCAGCATTTT
>TRBD2|TRBV7-9|NA|TRBJ2-1
CASSFSGRSSYNEQFF
TGTGCCAGCAGCTTTAGCGGGAGAAGCTCCTACAATGAGCAGTTCTTC
>NA|TRBV20-1|few|TRBJ2-3
CSSLPTGTDTQYF
TGCAGTTCCCTCCCGACAGGCACAGATACGCAGTATTTT
>NA|TRBV28|NA|TRBJ1-1
CASGANTEAFF
TGTGCCAGCGGGGCTAACACTGAAGCTTTCTTT
>NA|TRBV19|few|TRBJ1-5
CASSMGGYSNQPQHF
TGTGCCAGTAGTATGGGCGGGTATAGCAATCAGCCCCAGCATTTT
>TRBD2|TRBV7-6|NA|TRBJ2-7
CASSPGGGLAGVGEYF
TGTGCCAGCAGCCCTGGGGGGGGACTAGCGGGAGTCGGAGAATACTTC
>TRBD2|TRBV7-2|few|TRBJ2-5
CASTLAGRQETQYF
TGTGCCAGCACCCTAGCGGGGCGCCAAGAGACCCAGTACTTC
>TRBD2|TRBV12-3/TRBV12-4|many|TRBJ2-3
CASIPGLAADTQYF
TGTGCCAGCATACCGGGACTAGCTGCAGATACGCAGTATTTT
>TRBD2|TRBV7-3|many|TRBJ2-3
CASSLRHGRAPDTQYF
TGTGCCAGCAGCTTAAGGCACGGGAGGGCCCCAGATACGCAGTATTTT
>NA|TRBV14|many|TRBJ2-3
CASSHLRAGGSTDTQYF
TGTGCCAGCAGCCACCTAAGGGCCGGGGGCAGCACAGATACGCAGTATTTT
>NA|TRBV16|few|TRBJ2-7
CASSHPQGLYEQYF
TGTGCCAGCAGCCACCCCCAGGGGTTGTACGAGCAGTACTTC
>NA|TRBV14|many|TRBJ1-1
CASSQDLGGLSTEAFF
TGTGCCAGCAGCCAAGATTTGGGGGGGCTGAGCACTGAAGCTTTCTTT
>NA|TRBV11-2|many|TRBJ2-7
CASSSSQGWGYEQYF
TGTGCCAGCAGCTCGTCACAGGGTTGGGGATACGAGCAGTACTTC
>NA|TRBV4-2|many|TRBJ2-1
CASSQPPGSSYNEQFF
TGTGCCAGCAGCCAACCCCCAGGAAGCTCCTACAATGAGCAGTTCTTC
>NA|TRBV20-1|many|TRBJ2-7
CSAPKTSSYEQYF
TGCAGTGCTCCGAAGACTAGCTCCTACGAGCAGTACTTC
>NA|TRBV29-1|NA|TRBJ1-1
CSVETPTGTEAFF
TGCAGCGTGGAGACCCCTACAGGGACTGAAGCTTTCTTT
>NA|TRBV20-1|few|TRBJ2-3
CSAVSSSPYTDTQYF
TGCAGTGCTGTCTCTAGCAGTCCGTACACAGATACGCAGTATTTT
>TRBD2|TRBV20-1|few|TRBJ2-7
CSARDWGTSGYEQYF
TGCAGTGCTAGAGATTGGGGGACTAGCGGCTACGAGCAGTACTTC
>NA|TRBV4-1|NA|TRBJ2-1
CASSQEGTIGSYNEQFF
TGCGCCAGCAGCCAAGAAGGGACCATTGGCTCCTACAATGAGCAGTTCTTC
>TRBD1|TRBV28|few|TRBJ2-5
CASSQNRGRETQYF
TGTGCCAGCAGCCAAAACAGGGGAAGAGAGACCCAGTACTTC
>TRBD2|TRBV7-2|NA|TRBJ2-1
CASSLFPPSGIESGNEQFF
TGTGCCAGCAGCTTATTTCCACCTAGCGGGATAGAGTCGGGGAATGAGCAGTTCTTC
>NA|TRBV11-2|few|TRBJ1-1
CASSLDGGPLVEAFF
TGTGCCAGCAGCTTAGATGGAGGCCCGCTGGTGGAGGCTTTCTTT
>NA|TRBV3-1|many|TRBJ2-3
CASSLSGTLGTDTQYF
TGTGCCAGCAGCCTCTCCGGGACCCTCGGCACAGATACGCAGTATTTT
>NA|TRBV2|many|TRBJ2-7
CASSGRVRVSYEQYF
TGTGCCAGCAGTGGAAGGGTGAGGGTCTCCTACGAGCAGTACTTC
>NA|TRBV25-1|NA|TRBJ1-3
CASSERPSGNTIYF
TGTGCCAGCAGTGAACGGCCCTCTGGAAACACCATATATTTT
>NA|TRBV3-1|few|TRBJ1-1
CASSVRTGTPNTEAFF
TGTGCCAGCAGCGTTCGGACGGGAACTCCGAACACTGAAGCTTTCTTT
>NA|TRBV28|many|TRBJ1-1
CASSLNRERHTEAFF
TGTGCCAGCAGTTTAAACAGGGAACGTCACACTGAAGCTTTCTTT
>NA|TRBV9|many|TRBJ2-5
CASSYDGRTQYF
TGTGCCAGCAGCTACGACGGGCGGACCCAGTACTTC
>NA|TRBV5-1|NA|TRBJ2-3
CASSLVPGSDTQYF
TGCGCCAGCAGCTTGGTTCCAGGGTCGGATACGCAGTATTTT